This is a list of T cell receptor beta chains from one sample in a study of blood T cell repertoires in COVID-19. Only in-frame clones appear in the TCRdb table, and some are missing; sequencing was by immunoSEQ multiplex PCR. The sample holds approximately 500,000 clones, 85% to 90% seen once. The specimen sequenced was peripheral blood. The receptors come from a woman in her 50s with COVID-19, enrolled during active disease. Each CDR3 is given with its conserved first and last residue. The D gene is left open where the match is weak. Size is stated for part of the rows, as once, few or many counts, or as a class when the clone is expanded.

j_call d_call v_call clone_size cdr3_nt cdr3_aa
TRBJ1-4 . TRBV2 . TGTGCCAGCAGTCAAACAGGGGAAAAACTGTTTTTT CASSQTGEKLFF
TRBJ1-5 . TRBV2 once TGTGCCAGCAGGGGGACACCCAATCAGCCCCAGCATTTT CASRGTPNQPQHF
TRBJ1-6 TRBD1 TRBV30 . TGTGCCTGGAGCGGGACAGGGAATTCACCCCTCCACTTT CAWSGTGNSPLHF
TRBJ1-1 . TRBV6-5 few TGTGCCAGCAGCATTCGGGGGACTGAAGCTTTCTTT CASSIRGTEAFF
TRBJ2-3 . TRBV6-1 . TGTGCCAGCAGTGAAGACAGGGCTAGCACAGATACGCAGTATTTT CASSEDRASTDTQYF
TRBJ2-1 TRBD1 TRBV15 . TGTGCCACCAGCACCACTACAGGGGGCGCAGACAATGAGCAGTTCTTC CATSTTTGGADNEQFF
TRBJ2-7 . TRBV5-1 . TGCGCCAGCAGCCCGGACAGATCCTACGAGCAGTACTTC CASSPDRSYEQYF
TRBJ2-3 TRBD1 TRBV5-1 . TGCGCCAGCCGGGCGACAGGGGGCTTCGCAGATACGCAGTATTTT CASRATGGFADTQYF
TRBJ2-3 TRBD1 TRBV6-1 . TGTGCCAGCAGTGAAGATGGGTGGAACAGGGGTTCTTTT CASSEDGWNRGSF
TRBJ2-7 . TRBV6-5 . TGTGTCAGCACCCGGACCCCGGGGGAGCAGTACTTC CVSTRTPGEQYF
TRBJ2-7 . TRBV2 . TGTGCCAGCCAGTACCGGGACAACTCATACGAGCAGTACTTC CASQYRDNSYEQYF
TRBJ1-4 . TRBV11-2 . TGTGCCAGCAACGCTCAGTCGGGGGCAACTAATGAAAAACTGTTTTTT CASNAQSGATNEKLFF
TRBJ1-1 . TRBV9 . TGTGCCACCGGGGGGGAACGGCCTTTCTTT CATGGERPFF
TRBJ1-1 TRBD1 TRBV12-3/TRBV12-4 . TGTGCCAGCAGATACGGGACAGTTGAAGCTTTCTTT CASRYGTVEAFF
TRBJ2-3 . TRBV7-8 . TGTGCCAGCAGTTTCACAGGAACCGATACGCAGTATTTT CASSFTGTDTQYF